This is a list of T cell receptor beta chains from one sample in a study of cytomegalovirus exposure and HLA in healthy donors. Profiled with immunoSEQ multiplex PCR; TCRdb holds only in-frame clones, not every one. The sample carries around 100,000 clones, 70% recorded once. Source material: PBMCs. All receptors come from a man aged 35 to 55 in good health and CMV-seropositive. CDR3s include the opening cysteine and the closing phenylalanine or tryptophan. A D gene is named only where the DNA matches it firmly. Clone size is given for some rows only: seen once, a few or many times, or a class if the clone is expanded.

TRBD1,TRBJ2-5,.,TRBV18,TGTGCCAGCTCACGACAGGGGACAGGCGAGGGGACCCAGTACTTC,CASSRQGTGEGTQYF
TRBD2,TRBJ2-2,.,TRBV5-1,TGTGCCAGCAGCTGGACTAGCGGGAGGAGCACCGGGGAGCTGTTTTTT,CASSWTSGRSTGELFF
TRBD1,TRBJ2-7,once,TRBV7-9,TGTGCCAGCAGCTTAGGGACAGGGCAAGATGAGCAGTACTTC,CASSLGTGQDEQYF
TRBD1,TRBJ2-1,few,TRBV6-5,TGTGCCAGCAGTAAGGACAGGGGGCCATTCAATGAGCAGTTCTTC,CASSKDRGPFNEQFF
TRBD2,TRBJ2-3,.,TRBV7-9,TGTGCCAGCAGCTTAATTTGGGGTTCTAGCGGTCCCACAGATACGCAGTATTTT,CASSLIWGSSGPTDTQYF
TRBD1,TRBJ1-5,once,TRBV5-8,TGTGCCAGCAGCTTGTTGACAGGGGGTCAGCCCCAGCATTTT,CASSLLTGGQPQHF
TRBD1,TRBJ2-1,.,TRBV7-3,TGTGCCAGCAGCACAGGGGGCGCCTACAATGAGCAGTTCTTC,CASSTGGAYNEQFF
TRBD2,TRBJ2-3,.,TRBV7-7,TGTGCTAGCAGCCCCCTTGCGGTAGCGGGAGCTAAGTCAGATACGCAGTATTTT,CASSPLAVAGAKSDTQYF
.,TRBJ1-1,.,TRBV5-1,TGCGCCAGCAGCTTGGGACTCATGAACACTGAAGCTTTCTTT,CASSLGLMNTEAFF
.,TRBJ2-6,.,TRBV2,TGTGCCAGCAGTAGACTGTCCTCTGGGGCCAACGTCCTGACTTTC,CASSRLSSGANVLTF
.,TRBJ1-1,.,TRBV19,TGTGCCAGTAGTGCCCCAGGAGGTGGGACTGAAGCTTTCTTT,CASSAPGGGTEAFF
.,TRBJ1-1,.,TRBV30,TGTGCCTGGAGTGTAGGGGGGGACACTGAAGCTTTCTTT,CAWSVGGDTEAFF
.,TRBJ2-4,.,TRBV6-5,TGTGCCAGCAGCACGATTGGTAGCATTCAGTACTTC,CASSTIGSIQYF
TRBD1,TRBJ2-4,.,TRBV19,TGTGCCAGTACCCAGGGACAGGGACAAAACATTCAGTACTTC,CASTQGQGQNIQYF
.,TRBJ2-3,.,TRBV30,TGTGCCTCGAGACTGGCAGGGCCAGATACGCAGTATTTT,CASRLAGPDTQYF
TRBD1,TRBJ1-4,few,TRBV30,TGTGCCTGGACCGGCGAACAGGGGGCATCGGAAAAACTGTTTTTT,CAWTGEQGASEKLFF
.,TRBJ1-1,.,TRBV30,TGTGCCTGGACGGTCCAGGGGAACACTGAAGCTTTCTTT,CAWTVQGNTEAFF
.,TRBJ1-1,few,TRBV28,TGTGCCAGCAGTTTGGCGACAGAGACGAACACTGAAGCTTTCTTT,CASSLATETNTEAFF
TRBD2,TRBJ2-5,.,TRBV7-9,TGTGCCAGCAGCCCTACTAGCGGGAGTGGAGAGACCCAGTACTTC,CASSPTSGSGETQYF
.,TRBJ2-2,.,TRBV7-9,TGTGCCAGCAGCTCATCAACGGGGGCCGGGGAGCTGTTTTTT,CASSSSTGAGELFF
TRBD1,TRBJ2-5,.,TRBV29-1,TGCAGCGCCTCCGGGACAGGGAATAAAGAGACCCAGTACTTC,CSASGTGNKETQYF
.,TRBJ2-5,once,TRBV5-6,TGTGCCAGCAGCTGGGGGCTAGGAAAAGAGACCCAGTACTTC,CASSWGLGKETQYF
.,TRBJ2-3,.,TRBV11-2,TGTGCCAGCAGCTTTAGCGAAGATACGCAGTATTTT,CASSFSEDTQYF
TRBD2,TRBJ2-1,.,TRBV9,TGTGCCAGCAGCAGGAGCGGGAGTTCTTACAATGAGCAGTTCTTC,CASSRSGSSYNEQFF
.,TRBJ2-1,.,TRBV5-1,TGCGCCAGCACCTCTGGGGGACTTTACAATGAGCAGTTCTTC,CASTSGGLYNEQFF
TRBD1,TRBJ1-5,.,TRBV4-1,TGCGCCAGCAGCCAAACTGACAGGGGCCCTAGCAATCAGCCCCAGCATTTT,CASSQTDRGPSNQPQHF
.,TRBJ2-3,.,TRBV30,TGTGCCTGGAGTCTACTCGGTATCACAGATACGCAGTATTTT,CAWSLLGITDTQYF
TRBD2,TRBJ2-1,.,TRBV4-2,TGTGCCAGCAGCCAAGAACTAGCGGGATACAACAATGAGCAGTTCTTC,CASSQELAGYNNEQFF
.,TRBJ2-2,.,TRBV27,TGTGCCAGCAGTGTCTACAGGGTGGCGGACACCGGGGAGCTGTTTTTT,CASSVYRVADTGELFF
.,TRBJ1-1,few,TRBV19,TGTGCCAGTAGTATGGCGGTGAACACTGAAGCTTTCTTT,CASSMAVNTEAFF
.,TRBJ2-2,.,TRBV7-3,TGTGCCACCAGACGGGGGGCAGGCACCGGGGAGCTGTTTTTT,CATRRGAGTGELFF
.,TRBJ1-1,.,TRBV29-1,TGCAGCGTTGTGACAGACCTGAACACTGAAGCTTTCTTT,CSVVTDLNTEAFF
TRBD2,TRBJ2-1,.,TRBV2,TGTGCCAGCAAAGGGACTAGCGGGGTCTACAATGAGCAGTTCTTC,CASKGTSGVYNEQFF
TRBD1,TRBJ2-2,.,TRBV4-1,TGCGCCAGCGGGTTCGGGACAGACACCGGGGAGCTGTTTTTT,CASGFGTDTGELFF
.,TRBJ1-1,once,TRBV4-1,TGCGCCAGCAGCCAAGAGCCCGGGGGTGAAGCTTTCTTT,CASSQEPGGEAFF
TRBD2,TRBJ2-1,.,TRBV29-1,TGCAGCACGGGACTAGCGGGAGAATCCTACAATGAGCAGTTCTTC,CSTGLAGESYNEQFF
TRBD1,TRBJ1-1,.,TRBV10-3,TGTGCCATCAGTGTGCTGGACAGGGGGAACACTGAAGCTTTCTTT,CAISVLDRGNTEAFF
.,TRBJ2-2,.,TRBV5-6,TGTGCCAGCAGCTCCCGGGGGTGGACCGGGGAGCTGTTTTTT,CASSSRGWTGELFF
.,TRBJ2-7,.,TRBV30,TGTGCCTGGAGTACCCGGACAGTGACCTACGAGCAGTACTTC,CAWSTRTVTYEQYF
TRBD1,TRBJ2-2,.,TRBV5-4,TGTGCCAGCAGCTCCCGGACAGGGGGGAACACCGGGGAGCTGTTTTTT,CASSSRTGGNTGELFF
TRBD1,TRBJ1-4,.,TRBV10-1,TGCGCCAGCAGCGAGGGACAGAATGAAAAACTGTTTTTT,CASSEGQNEKLFF
.,TRBJ2-5,.,TRBV4-1,TGCGCCAGCAGCCAGGCCCAGATGGGGCAGGGAAGGTTGGAGACCCAGTACTTC,CASSQAQMGQGRLETQYF
TRBD2,TRBJ2-5,.,TRBV7-9,TGTGCCAGCAGCGTGGTAGCGGGAGGGGAGACCCAGTACTTC,CASSVVAGGETQYF
.,TRBJ2-1,.,TRBV7-9,TGTGCCAGCAGCTTCAGGGCCCCGTACAATGAGCAGTTCTTC,CASSFRAPYNEQFF
.,TRBJ2-1,.,TRBV29-1,TGCAGCGTTGATCGAGCGGGCGAATACAATGAGCAGTTCTTC,CSVDRAGEYNEQFF
.,TRBJ2-2,.,TRBV7-8,TGTGCCAGCAGACAGGGACGCCTGAACACCGGGGAGCTGTTTTTT,CASRQGRLNTGELFF
.,TRBJ2-7,.,TRBV5-4,TGTGCCAGCAGCTTGGGGCAGGGCCTTATCTACGAGCAGTACTTC,CASSLGQGLIYEQYF
TRBD1,TRBJ1-5,few,TRBV27,TGTGCCAGCAGGACAGGGGTCCAGCCCCAGCATTTT,CASRTGVQPQHF
TRBD1,TRBJ1-2,.,TRBV7-9,TGTGCCAGCAACCGGGACAGGGTGAGCTTC,CASNRDRVSF
.,TRBJ2-2,.,TRBV6-5,TGTGCCAGCAGCTCACAGTACACCGGGGAGCTGTTTTTT,CASSSQYTGELFF
.,TRBJ1-1,few,TRBV27,TGTGCCAGCAGTTCGCCGGGGGTATATACTGAAGCTTTCTTT,CASSSPGVYTEAFF
TRBD1,TRBJ1-2,.,TRBV2,TGTGCCAGCAGAAGGGACAGGGCCGTCAACTATGGCTACACCTTC,CASRRDRAVNYGYTF
.,TRBJ2-7,.,TRBV7-8,TGTGCCAGCAGTCCCGACCTGGCTCGCGGCGCCTACGAGCAGTACTTC,CASSPDLARGAYEQYF
TRBD1,TRBJ2-7,.,TRBV27,TGTGCCAGCAGTTTGGGACAGGTCTCCGAGCAGTACTTC,CASSLGQVSEQYF
TRBD1,TRBJ1-4,few,TRBV4-1,TGCGCCAGCAGCCGAAGCACAGGGGGCAAGAATGAAAAACTGTTTTTT,CASSRSTGGKNEKLFF